The clone carrying this T cell receptor (beta chain) was seen many times. Its antigen is unidentified. An end of the junction differs from the germline gene, which may be a read error. The entry originates in a study of regulatory T cells in long-lasting Graves disease. General study points: Newly diagnosed Graves' patients exceeded persistent ones in TCR diversity.

Time point in this sample: newly diagnosed GD, antithyroid drugs for less than 3 months. Extracted PBMC RNA gave rise to the TCR library. In germline, CDR1 is SGHRS, CDR2 YFSETQ. The CDR3 is 14 residues long. Arm-PCR of CDR3 regions and iRepertoire HTBI primers were the basis on which TCR beta libraries were built. MiXCR was run by TCRdb on the multiplex PCR reads, yielding one entry per CDR3 protein. The sample shows 500,000 or so distinct CDR3 sequences, 12% to 15% of them seen only once. The same sample was also studied in work on T cells in Graves' hyperthyroidism and ophthalmopathy. From that second work: Researchers found most expanded thyroid clonotypes above 0.001 in blood as well.

The gene calls are TRBV5-1 and TRBJ2-2; 7 nucleotides align to TRBD2. The sample consisted of peripheral blood mononuclear cells (PBMCs), taken at new diagnosis, from a patient treated with antithyroid drugs. The receptor was derived from a woman between 45 and 60 years old with Graves disease. The CDR3 here is CASSLAGNTGELFF. The CDR3 DNA is TGTGCCAGCAGCTTAGCGGGGAACACCGGGGAGCTGTTTTTT.